This T cell receptor (beta chain) came from a study of CD8 T cells in ankylosing spondylitis. CDR1 and CDR2 (germline): SGHRS, YFSETQ. The germline V and J ends were trimmed by 0 bases and 4 bases, with 10 bases remaining between them. This CDR3 contains 14 residues. Quantitative 5'-RACE with molecular barcodes generated TCR beta libraries. TCRdb re-called the 5' RACE reads with MiXCR, one entry per CDR3 protein. The profile shows roughly 230,000 distinct CDR3 sequences, about 11% of them singletons. This clonotype was found many times. What it binds is unknown. Study-level results: In peripheral blood, disease-linked CD8+ clones occurred at relatively low frequencies. There was reportedly significant enrichment of clones that were disease-linked in matched ankylosing spondylitis synovial fluid. What appeared characteristic of ankylosing spondylitis blood was a TCR beta motif of eight highly homologous variants.

The chain has TRBV5-1 and TRBJ1-2, with D perhaps TRBD1 (5 bases). Sequenced input: blood, either unsorted or a sorted T cell fraction (not recorded which). This receptor was identified in a male donor with ankylosing spondylitis or in good health (not recorded which). The CDR3 sequence is CASSLEAGSYGYTF. For the CDR3, the DNA is TGCGCCAGCAGCTTGGAAGCAGGGTCCTATGGCTACACCTTC.